These 14 T cell receptor beta chains were all obtained from the same sample, sequenced in a study of a mutant IDH1 vaccine in newly diagnosed glioma. Time point defined: baseline, week 1 (first vaccination visit). The treatment denotes: pre-vaccination baseline after standard-of-care therapy. Sequencing was performed with immunoSEQ multiplex PCR; in TCRdb, only in-frame clones are kept and a portion is missing. This sample has about 34,000 clones, with about 80% found just once. Here the sequenced sample was peripheral blood mononuclear cells (PBMCs), taken from a glioma patient treated with radiotherapy, temozolomide or both. The receptor set was obtained from a man aged 50 to 60 with glioma. Some clones in this sample may be carry-over from other donors' samples.

CDR3 DNA: TGTGCCAGCTCAGCGGACAGGGACTTCTACTGGCAGTACTTC. It translates to CASSADRDFYWQYF. The chain has TRBV18 and TRBJ2-7; 8 bases align to TRBD1. This CDR3 has 14 residues. The V gene's germline CDR1 is KGHSH and CDR2 LQKENI. Germline trimming cut 5 bases from V and 9 bases from J; bases unmatched to any gene: 12.

The chain combines TRBV5-5 with TRBJ2-3; 11 nucleotides line up with TRBD2. V lost 4 bases, J lost 6 bases, and 7 bases stayed unmatched. Germline V gene sequence: CDR1 SGHKS, CDR2 YYEKEE (reference sequence). The CDR3 length is 15 residues. The CDR3 DNA reads TGTGCCAGCAGCATGCTAGCGGGGGGCGGTGATACGCAGTATTTT. Its translation is CASSMLAGGGDTQYF.

The chain recombines TRBV9 with TRBJ1-1, with D unclear. The V gene lost 0 bases and the J gene lost 2 bases, with 5 bases spanning the gap. The CDR3 contains 13 residues. Germline V gene data show CDR1 as SGDLS and CDR2 as YYNGEE. CDR3 sequence reads: CASSVAPNTEAFF. CDR3 coding DNA: TGTGCCAGCAGCGTAGCCCCAAACACTGAAGCTTTCTTT.

The CDR3 is CASSSRQGKSYEQYF. The DNA of the CDR3 is TGCGCCAGCAGCTCACGACAGGGAAAGTCCTACGAGCAGTACTTC. V usage is TRBV5-1 and J usage is TRBJ2-7; 7 bases are shared with TRBD1. The CDR3 is made up of 15 amino acids. J lost 1 base, V lost 3 bases, and 7 bases had no gene match. Germline V lookup: CDR1 SGHRS, CDR2 YFSETQ.

V is TRBV2 and J is TRBJ2-5; TRBD1 matches 8 bases. CDR3 size: 14 residues. The V segment lost 6 bases and the J segment 1 base; nucleotides outside the gene matches: 4. Germline V lookup: CDR1 SNHLY, CDR2 FYNNEI. In DNA, the CDR3 is TGTGCCAGCAGCGTGACAGGGGCCCAAGAGACCCAGTACTTC. It yields the protein CASSVTGAQETQYF.

The chain uses TRBV13 and TRBJ1-1; D is unresolved. This CDR3 contains 13 residues. V lost 4 bases and J 0 bases, leaving 6 bases between the germline ends. The germline V gene has CDR1 PRHDT and CDR2 FYEKMQ (reference sequence). The CDR3 spells CASSSQMNTEAFF. For the CDR3, the DNA is TGTGCCAGCAGCTCCCAAATGAACACTGAAGCTTTCTTT.

The rearrangement uses TRBV4-2 and TRBJ1-5; TRBD1 might be the D (5 bases). Trimming removed 0 bases from V and 8 bases from J, with 8 bases in between. Per the germline V gene, CDR1 is LGHNA and CDR2 is YNFKEQ. The CDR3 spans 13 residues. CDR3 amino acids: CASSQETGEPQHF. For the CDR3, the DNA is TGTGCCAGCAGCCAAGAAACGGGGGAGCCCCAGCATTTT.

The rearrangement links TRBV10-3 to TRBJ2-3; 8 nucleotides align to TRBD1. The germline gives CDR1 ENHRY, CDR2 SYGVKD. J lost 0 bases, V lost 6 bases, and 5 bases had no gene match. This CDR3 is built from 15 residues. The DNA of the CDR3 is TGTGCCATCAGGGGACAGGAAACTAGCACAGATACGCAGTATTTT. This translates into CAIRGQETSTDTQYF.

The chain employs TRBV5-5 and TRBJ1-6, with D hard to call. V was clipped by 4 bases and J by 9 bases, with 20 bases between them. CDR3 length: 16 amino acids. CDR1 SGHKS and CDR2 YYEKEE come from the germline V gene (reference sequence). The CDR3 DNA reads as TGTGCCAGCAGCGACGGGAGGGCTGTTGGAAGTTCACCCCTCCACTTT. This translates into CASSDGRAVGSSPLHF. The variable domain in full, with the rest retrieved from reference TRBV5-5 and TRBJ1-6, is DAGVTQSPTHLIKTRGQQVTLRCSPISGHKSVSWYQQVLGQGPQFIFQYYEKEERGRGNFPDRFSARQFPNYSSELNVNALLLGDSALYLCASSDGRAVGSSPLHFGNGTRLTVT.

The chain joins TRBV19 to TRBJ1-5; 7 bases fit TRBD1. The CDR3 loop spans 16 amino acids. The junction had 11 bases not matched to a gene; V was cut back by 5 bases and J by 4 bases. Germline lookup yields CDR1 LNHDA and CDR2 SQIVND (reference sequence). The CDR3 sequence is CASSPTGARVNQPQHF. DNA of the CDR3: TGTGCCAGTAGTCCCACAGGGGCCCGCGTAAATCAGCCCCAGCATTTT.

The rearrangement links TRBV15 to TRBJ1-2; D gene unclear. The CDR3 contains 14 residues. Germline V gene sequence: CDR1 LNHNV, CDR2 YYDKDF (reference sequence). The germline V and J ends were trimmed by 4 bases and 8 bases, with 17 bases remaining between them. The CDR3 here is CATSTRSRLEGYTF. In nucleotides, the CDR3 is TGTGCCACCAGCACCCGGAGCCGGCTGGAGGGCTACACCTTC.

This clone was counted a few times. V and J are TRBV10-3 and TRBJ2-7; D is unresolved. Between the trimmed V and J ends, which lost 8 bases and 3 bases, there was a span of 14 bases. This CDR3 has 13 amino acids. Germline V gives CDR1 ENHRY, CDR2 SYGVKD. CDR3 loop: CAIGASDDYEQYF. CDR3 DNA: TGTGCCATCGGAGCAAGCGACGACTACGAGCAGTACTTC.

The chain combines TRBV9 with TRBJ2-3, with D hard to call. V was pared by 0 bases and J by 5 bases, with 4 bases between. Per the germline V gene, CDR1 is SGDLS and CDR2 is YYNGEE. The CDR3 is made up of 12 amino acids. CDR3 sequence reads: CASSVDIDTQYF. CDR3 bases: TGTGCCAGCAGCGTAGATATAGATACGCAGTATTTT. The whole variable domain, filled in from reference TRBV9 and TRBJ2-3, reads DSGVTQTPKHLITATGQRVTLRCSPRSGDLSVYWYQQSLDQGLQFLIQYYNGEERAKGNILERFSAQQFPDLHSELNLSSLELGDSALYFCASSVDIDTQYFGPGTRLTVL.

The chain uses TRBV18 and TRBJ2-7, with 8 bases matching TRBD1. V shed 4 bases and J 6 bases; nucleotides not matched to a gene: 11. The CDR3 spans 15 residues. CDR1 and CDR2 (germline): KGHSH, LQKENI. The CDR3 reads CASSLNPGQGREQYF. DNA of the CDR3: TGTGCCAGCTCACTCAACCCAGGACAGGGTCGCGAGCAGTACTTC.